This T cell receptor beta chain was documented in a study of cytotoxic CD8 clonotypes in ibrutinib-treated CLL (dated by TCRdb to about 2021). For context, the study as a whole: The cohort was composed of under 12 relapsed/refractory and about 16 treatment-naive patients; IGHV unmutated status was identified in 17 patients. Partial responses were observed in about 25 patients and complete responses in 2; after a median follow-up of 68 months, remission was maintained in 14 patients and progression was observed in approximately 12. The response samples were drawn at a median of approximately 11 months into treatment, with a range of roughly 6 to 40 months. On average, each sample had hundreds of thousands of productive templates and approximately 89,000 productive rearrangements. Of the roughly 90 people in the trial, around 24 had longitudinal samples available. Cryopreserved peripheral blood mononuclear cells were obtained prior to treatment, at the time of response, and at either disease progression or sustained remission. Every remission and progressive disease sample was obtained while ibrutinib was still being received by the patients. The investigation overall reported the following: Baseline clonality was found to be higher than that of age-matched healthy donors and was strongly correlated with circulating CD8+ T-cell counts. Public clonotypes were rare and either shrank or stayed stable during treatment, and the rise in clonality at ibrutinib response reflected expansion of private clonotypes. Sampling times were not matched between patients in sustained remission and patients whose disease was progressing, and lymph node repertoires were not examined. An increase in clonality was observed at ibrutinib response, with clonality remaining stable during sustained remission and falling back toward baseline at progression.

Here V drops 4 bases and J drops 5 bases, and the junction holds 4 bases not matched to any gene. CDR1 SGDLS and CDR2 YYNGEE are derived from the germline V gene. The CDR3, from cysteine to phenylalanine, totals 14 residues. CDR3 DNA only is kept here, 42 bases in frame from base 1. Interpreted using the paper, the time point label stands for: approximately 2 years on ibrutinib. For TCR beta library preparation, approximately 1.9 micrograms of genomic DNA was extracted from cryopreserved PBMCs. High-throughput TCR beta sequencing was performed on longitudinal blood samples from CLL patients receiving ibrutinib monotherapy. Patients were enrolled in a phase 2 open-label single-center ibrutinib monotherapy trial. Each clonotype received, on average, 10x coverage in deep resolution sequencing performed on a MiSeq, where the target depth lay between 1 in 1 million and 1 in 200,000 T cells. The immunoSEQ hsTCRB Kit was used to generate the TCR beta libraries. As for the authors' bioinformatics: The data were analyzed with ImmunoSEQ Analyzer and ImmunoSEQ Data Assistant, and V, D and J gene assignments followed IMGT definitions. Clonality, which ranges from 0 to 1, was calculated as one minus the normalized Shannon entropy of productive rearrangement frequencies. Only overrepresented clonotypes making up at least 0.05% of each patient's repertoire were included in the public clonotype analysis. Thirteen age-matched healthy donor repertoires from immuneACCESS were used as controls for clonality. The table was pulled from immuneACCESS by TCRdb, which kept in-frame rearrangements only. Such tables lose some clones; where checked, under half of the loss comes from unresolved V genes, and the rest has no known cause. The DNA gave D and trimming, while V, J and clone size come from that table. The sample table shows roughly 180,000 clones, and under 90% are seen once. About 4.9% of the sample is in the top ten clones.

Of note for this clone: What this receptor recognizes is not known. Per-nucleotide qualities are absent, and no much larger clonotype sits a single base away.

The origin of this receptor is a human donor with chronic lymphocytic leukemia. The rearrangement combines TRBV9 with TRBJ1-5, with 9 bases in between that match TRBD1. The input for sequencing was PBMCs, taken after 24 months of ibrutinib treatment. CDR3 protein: CASSPTGGHQPQHF. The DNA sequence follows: TGTGCCAGCAGCCCTACAGGGGGCCATCAGCCCCAGCATTTT. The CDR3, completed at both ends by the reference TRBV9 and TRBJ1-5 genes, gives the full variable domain DSGVTQTPKHLITATGQRVTLRCSPRSGDLSVYWYQQSLDQGLQFLIQYYNGEERAKGNILERFSAQQFPDLHSELNLSSLELGDSALYFCASSPTGGHQPQHFGDGTRLSIL.